This T cell receptor delta chain is from a study of γδ T cells in repeated Plasmodium falciparum infection. TCRdb re-called clones from the multiplex PCR reads using CATT. The sample has around 86,000 delta-chain clones, over 1.1% seen once. Note on this clone: It differs at one base from a far larger clone, so likely a read error. The same CDR3 is also encoded by other DNA sequences in this sample.

Sequenced input: gamma-delta T cells from blood. This sequence was found in a pool of human donors (malaria-infected and uninfected, not separated).

For the CDR3, the DNA is TGTGCCTGTGACAGAGGGGGATCCACCGATAAACTCATCTTC. Amino acid sequence: CACDRGGSTDKLIF. A V gene of TRDV2 was called, but no J gene was assigned; whether TRDD3, the table's D call, matches the DNA was not checked. This CDR3 has 14 residues. Germline V gene lookup returns CDR1 GEAIGNYY and CDR2 EKD.